Listed below are T cell receptor beta chains from one sample, sequenced in a study of cytomegalovirus exposure and HLA in healthy donors. Assay: immunoSEQ multiplex PCR; the TCRdb copy retains only in-frame clones and omits some. Its clone listing holds about 78,000 clones. Sequenced: PBMCs. The origin of the receptors is a female donor in good health and CMV-seropositive. Each CDR3 is given with its conserved first and last residue. Each record gives: D gene, J gene, V gene, clone size, CDR3 protein, CDR3 DNA. D genes are given only for firm matches. Clone size is stated in some rows and not others, as once, few, many or a class when expanded.

TRBD1	TRBJ1-2	TRBV6-6	-	CASSPTGDYGYTF	TGTGCCAGCAGCCCTACAGGGGACTATGGCTACACCTTC
TRBD1	TRBJ1-1	TRBV18	-	CASSPVGTGVFTEAFF	TGTGCCAGCTCACCAGTCGGGACAGGGGTATTCACTGAAGCTTTCTTT
TRBD1	TRBJ2-7	TRBV30	-	CAWSSGTGSYEQYF	TGTGCCTGGAGTTCCGGGACAGGCTCCTACGAGCAGTACTTC
-	TRBJ1-3	TRBV11-2	-	CASSQPGQREKAGNTIYF	TGTGCCAGCAGCCAACCGGGACAAAGGGAAAAGGCTGGAAACACCATATATTTT
TRBD1	TRBJ2-7	TRBV10-1	-	CASRGSRDRAEEQYF	TGCGCCAGCAGGGGGTCCCGGGACAGGGCGGAAGAGCAGTACTTC
TRBD1	TRBJ1-2	TRBV5-6	-	CASRQGSYGYTF	TGTGCCAGCAGACAGGGGAGTTATGGCTACACCTTC
TRBD1	TRBJ1-5	TRBV5-8	-	CASSLGDSKNQPQHF	TGTGCCAGCAGCTTAGGGGACAGCAAGAATCAGCCCCAGCATTTT
TRBD1	TRBJ1-5	TRBV28	-	CASSSHRGSQPQHF	TGTGCCAGCAGTAGTCACAGGGGATCGCAGCCCCAGCATTTT
TRBD1	TRBJ2-7	TRBV25-1	-	CASSSQQQGFYEQYF	TGTGCCAGCAGTTCCCAGCAACAGGGGTTCTACGAGCAGTACTTC
TRBD1	TRBJ1-2	TRBV30	-	CCLAGQGVSYGYTF	TGTTGTCTGGCAGGACAGGGCGTTTCCTATGGCTACACCTTC
TRBD1	TRBJ1-2	TRBV5-6	-	CASRMSGTGEGYGYTF	TGTGCCAGCAGGATGTCCGGGACAGGGGAAGGGTATGGCTACACCTTC
TRBD2	TRBJ2-2	TRBV27	-	CASSLLGREGRTGELFF	TGTGCCAGCAGTTTATTAGGGCGGGAGGGCCGAACCGGGGAGCTGTTTTTT
-	TRBJ1-4	TRBV4-1	-	CASSQAAGPNEKLFF	TGCGCCAGCAGCCAAGCGGCAGGCCCCAATGAAAAACTGTTTTTT
TRBD1	TRBJ1-5	TRBV7-8	-	CASSLALRPGTGQPQHF	TGTGCCAGCAGCTTAGCGCTCCGCCCCGGGACAGGGCAGCCCCAGCATTTT
TRBD1	TRBJ1-3	TRBV12-5	-	CASGLRQGSSGNTIYF	TGTGCTAGTGGTTTGCGACAGGGGAGCTCTGGAAACACCATATATTTT
TRBD2	TRBJ2-7	TRBV27	-	CASSSGLAGVEQYF	TGTGCCAGCAGTTCAGGACTAGCGGGAGTCGAGCAGTACTTC
TRBD1	TRBJ2-5	TRBV7-9	-	CASDRGGETQYF	TGTGCCAGCGACAGGGGTGGGGAGACCCAGTACTTC
-	TRBJ2-5	TRBV6-1	-	CASSEPGAGETQYF	TGTGCCAGCAGTGAACCAGGGGCTGGGGAGACCCAGTACTTC
-	TRBJ2-7	TRBV5-1	-	CASSFLQGNEQYF	TGCGCCAGCAGCTTCCTACAGGGTAACGAGCAGTACTTC
-	TRBJ1-3	TRBV6-6	-	CASSTGHSSSGNTIYF	TGTGCCAGCAGTACGGGACACTCGAGCTCTGGAAACACCATATATTTT
TRBD1	TRBJ1-4	TRBV6-5	-	CASSYEGTGKLFF	TGTGCCAGCAGTTATGAAGGGACAGGAAAACTGTTTTTT
-	TRBJ2-7	TRBV28	-	CASRATGRDYEQYF	TGTGCCAGCAGAGCCACGGGCAGGGACTACGAGCAGTACTTC
TRBD1	TRBJ1-1	TRBV18	-	CASSPRTGGTDTEAFF	TGTGCCAGCTCACCACGGACAGGGGGCACCGACACTGAAGCTTTCTTT
-	TRBJ2-7	TRBV18	-	CASSPIQGIASYEQYF	TGTGCCAGCTCACCGATACAGGGAATTGCCTCCTACGAGCAGTACTTC
TRBD2	TRBJ2-1	TRBV13	-	CASSSRNAGVFYNEQFF	TGTGCCAGCAGTTCCAGGAATGCGGGAGTGTTCTACAATGAGCAGTTCTTC
TRBD1	TRBJ1-1	TRBV19	-	CASRGQGYAEAFF	TGTGCCAGTAGGGGACAGGGGTATGCTGAAGCTTTCTTT
-	TRBJ1-2	TRBV7-9	-	CASSSGTYGYTF	TGTGCCAGCAGCTCGGGTACCTATGGCTACACCTTC
-	TRBJ2-7	TRBV15	medium-sized	CATSRDEDEQYF	TGTGCCACCAGCAGAGATGAGGACGAGCAGTACTTC
TRBD1	TRBJ1-2	TRBV4-3	-	CASSQGDRVGSYGYTF	TGCGCCAGCAGTCAGGGGGACAGGGTGGGATCTTATGGCTACACCTTC
TRBD2	TRBJ2-1	TRBV13	-	CASSLNSGRISGEQFF	TGTGCCAGCAGTCTAAATAGCGGGAGAATATCTGGTGAGCAGTTCTTC
-	TRBJ1-1	TRBV7-9	-	CASRFDSVTEAFF	TGTGCCAGCAGATTCGATTCGGTCACTGAAGCTTTCTTT
TRBD2	TRBJ2-7	TRBV28	-	CASSPTVAGKYEQYF	TGTGCCAGCAGCCCTACGGTAGCGGGCAAATACGAGCAGTACTTC
TRBD1	TRBJ2-2	TRBV19	-	CASRPGGFLLTGELFF	TGTGCCAGTAGACCAGGGGGCTTTCTGTTGACCGGGGAGCTGTTTTTT
-	TRBJ2-2	TRBV2	-	CASNRWSAGRRDTGELFF	TGTGCCAGCAATAGGTGGTCCGCTGGGAGAAGAGACACCGGGGAGCTGTTTTTT
-	TRBJ2-2	TRBV5-5	-	CASSPGTLTGELFF	TGTGCCAGCAGCCCCGGGACACTCACCGGGGAGCTGTTTTTT
TRBD2	TRBJ2-7	TRBV2	-	CASSRVGLAGGYEQYF	TGTGCCAGCTCTAGGGTGGGACTAGCGGGGGGCTACGAGCAGTACTTC